The clone carrying this T cell receptor (beta chain) was observed a single time. The data stem from a study of blood T cell repertoires in COVID-19. Study-level background: Italy, Spain and the United States were the sources of the convalescent and acute COVID-19 samples.

In the study's own analysis: Estimates of nucleated cell counts were drawn from the amplification of reference gene primers. Assay: immunoSEQ multiplex PCR; the TCRdb copy retains only in-frame clones and omits some. V and J calls and clone size are copied from that table; D and trimming were computed from the DNA. Of some 80,000 clones listed, 65% to 90% are singletons. The TCR comes from a woman in her 50s with acute or convalescent COVID-19. The sequencing sample was made of peripheral blood.

The CDR3 coding sequence is TGTGCCAGCAGCCTCGGGACTACCACAGATACGCAGTATTTT. Protein sequence: CASSLGTTTDTQYF. The chain is built from TRBV11-3 and TRBJ2-3, with 7 nucleotides matching TRBD2. CDR1 and CDR2 (germline): SGHNT, YENEEA. This CDR3 comprises 14 residues. Unmatched junction bases numbered 4, after V lost 5 bases and J lost 2 bases.